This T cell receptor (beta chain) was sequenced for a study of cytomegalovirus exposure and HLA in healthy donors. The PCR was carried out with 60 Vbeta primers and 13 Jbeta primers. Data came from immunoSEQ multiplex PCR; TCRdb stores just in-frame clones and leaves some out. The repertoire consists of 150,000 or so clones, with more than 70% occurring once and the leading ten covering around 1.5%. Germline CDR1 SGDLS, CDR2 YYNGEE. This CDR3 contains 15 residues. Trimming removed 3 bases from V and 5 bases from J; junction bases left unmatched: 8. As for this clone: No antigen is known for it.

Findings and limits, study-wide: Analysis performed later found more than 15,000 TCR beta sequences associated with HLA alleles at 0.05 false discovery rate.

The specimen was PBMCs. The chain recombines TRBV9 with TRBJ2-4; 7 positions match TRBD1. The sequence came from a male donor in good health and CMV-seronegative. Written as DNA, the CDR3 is TGTGCCAGCAGCGGGTCGACAGGGACCCAAAACATTCAGTACTTC. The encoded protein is CASSGSTGTQNIQYF.